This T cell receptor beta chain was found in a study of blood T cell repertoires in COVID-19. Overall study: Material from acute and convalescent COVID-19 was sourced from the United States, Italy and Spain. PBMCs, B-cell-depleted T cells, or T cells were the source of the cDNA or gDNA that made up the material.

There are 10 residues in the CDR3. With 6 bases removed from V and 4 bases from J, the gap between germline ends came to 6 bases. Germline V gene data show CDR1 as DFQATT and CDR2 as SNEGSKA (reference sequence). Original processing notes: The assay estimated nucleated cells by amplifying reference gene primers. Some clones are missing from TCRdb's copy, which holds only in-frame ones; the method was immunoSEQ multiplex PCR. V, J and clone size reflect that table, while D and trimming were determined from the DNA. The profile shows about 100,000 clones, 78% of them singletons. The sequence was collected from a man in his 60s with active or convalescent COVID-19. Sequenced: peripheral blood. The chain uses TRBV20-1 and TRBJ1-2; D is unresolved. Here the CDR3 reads CSARSYGYTF. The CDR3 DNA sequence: TGCAGTGCCAGGTCCTATGGCTACACCTTC.